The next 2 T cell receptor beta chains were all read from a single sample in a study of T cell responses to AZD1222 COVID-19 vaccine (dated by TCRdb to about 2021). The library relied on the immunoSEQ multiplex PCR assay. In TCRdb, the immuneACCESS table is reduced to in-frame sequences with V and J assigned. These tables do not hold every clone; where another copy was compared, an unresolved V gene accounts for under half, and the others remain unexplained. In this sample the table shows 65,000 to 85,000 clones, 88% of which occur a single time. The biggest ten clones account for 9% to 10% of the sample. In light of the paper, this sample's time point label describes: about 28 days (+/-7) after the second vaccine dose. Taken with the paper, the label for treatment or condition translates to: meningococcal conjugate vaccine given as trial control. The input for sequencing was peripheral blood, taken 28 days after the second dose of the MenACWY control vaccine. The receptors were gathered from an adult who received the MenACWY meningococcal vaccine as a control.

The CDR3 region has the DNA TGTGCCAGCAGCCCACGGGAGGCAGGTATTAATGAAAAACTGTTTTTT. Its translation is CASSPREAGINEKLFF. The chain recombines TRBV6-6 with TRBJ1-4; D is unclear. The CDR3 loop spans 16 amino acids. The V gene lost 6 bases and the J gene lost 4 bases, with 18 bases spanning the gap. Germline V CDR1 and CDR2: MNHNY, SVGAGI (reference sequence).

The CDR3 protein is CASSPETGGNYGYTF. The CDR3 DNA is TGCGCCAGCAGCCCGGAAACAGGGGGCAACTATGGCTACACCTTC. V is TRBV5-1 and J is TRBJ1-2, with 9 bases that match TRBD1. CDR3 size: 15 residues. With 4 bases clipped from V and 2 bases from J, the junction kept 6 bases outside the gene matches. Germline CDR1 and CDR2: SGHRS and YFSETQ.